This T cell receptor beta chain was documented in a study of identical twins' blood T cells. Broader study findings: Shared CDR3 clonotype counts between two donors mainly tracked the product of their cloneset sizes, twins included.

Six healthy women, forming three identical twin pairs, donated samples. The sample holds many counts of this clonotype. The target antigen is unknown. Per the study methods: Each donor had about 100,000 to nearly 550,000 clonotypes. One entry per CDR3 protein results from TCRdb running MiXCR on the 5' RACE reads. V and J calls and clone size were set by TCRdb, not the authors. In the table there are a few hundred thousand distinct CDR3 sequences, approximately 30% of which are singletons. Sequencing was performed on PBMCs. This TCR was sampled from a woman aged 18-49 years in good health.

CDR3: CSVLVSGAQHF. CDR3 coding DNA: TGCAGCGTTCTCGTCTCGGGGGCCCAGCATTTT. The chain carries TRBV29-1 and TRBJ1-5, with D possibly TRBD1 on 5 matching bases. The CDR3 covers 11 residues. Germline assignment: CDR1 SQVTM and CDR2 ANQGSEA. V gave up 5 bases and J gave up 11 bases, with 13 bases separating them. Full variable domain (missing parts from reference TRBV29-1 and TRBJ1-5): SAVISQKPSRDICQRGTSLTIQCQVDSQVTMMFWYRQQPGQSLTLIATANQGSEATYESGFVIDKFPISRPNLTFSTLTVSNMSPEDSSIYLCSVLVSGAQHFGDGTRLSIL.